One sample yielded the 27 T cell receptor beta chains listed below, sequenced in a study of cytomegalovirus exposure and HLA in healthy donors. The PCR made use of 60 Vbeta and 13 Jbeta primers. Data came from immunoSEQ multiplex PCR; TCRdb stores just in-frame clones and leaves some out. There are 210,000 or so clones in the sample; 87% occur only once, and around 1.2% lies in the top ten. Sequencing was done on a sample of PBMCs. The receptors were gathered from a man aged 30 to 45 in good health and CMV-seronegative.

This rearrangement joins TRBV5-4 to TRBJ2-5; TRBD1 aligns across 7 bases. Looked up from germline, CDR1 is SGHNT and CDR2 is YYREEE (reference sequence). V shed 0 bases and J 6 bases; nucleotides not matched to a gene: 8. The CDR3 length is 15 residues. This CDR3 reads CASSLVAGRGKTQYF. The CDR3 DNA reads TGTGCCAGCAGCTTGGTGGCCGGCAGGGGGAAGACCCAGTACTTC. The full variable domain, with the rest looked up from reference TRBV5-4 and TRBJ2-5, is ETGVTQSPTHLIKTRGQQVTLRCSSQSGHNTVSWYQQALGQGPQFIFQYYREEENGRGNFPPRFSGLQFPNYSSELNVNALELDDSALYLCASSLVAGRGKTQYFGPGTRLLVL.

This clone was observed a handful of times. The J gene is TRBJ2-5, the V gene TRBV5-5, with 9 nucleotides matching TRBD2. The trim removed 3 bases at V and 5 bases at J, leaving 8 bases unmatched. The CDR3 sequence is 15 residues long. CDR1 and CDR2 from the germline V gene are SGHKS and YYEKEE (reference sequence). This chain's CDR3 is CASSYAAGGEETQYF. The CDR3 DNA reads as TGTGCCAGCAGCTACGCAGCGGGGGGTGAGGAGACCCAGTACTTC.

V and J are TRBV7-9 and TRBJ2-7, with TRBD2 identical over 8 bases. The CDR3 spans 16 residues. V lost 1 base and J lost 0; bases outside the gene matches: 5. The germline V gene has CDR1 SEHNR and CDR2 FQNEAQ (reference sequence). CDR3 sequence (DNA): TGTGCCAGCAGCTTAGACCTAGCGGGCCCCTCCTACGAGCAGTACTTC. This gives the protein CASSLDLAGPSYEQYF.

The chain recombines TRBV4-1 with TRBJ2-5; D is perhaps TRBD1 (6 bases). CDR3 length: 16 residues. Trimming cost V 1 base and J 1 base, with 13 bases left between them. Germline assignment: CDR1 MGHRA and CDR2 YSYEKL. CDR3 in DNA: TGCGCCAGCAGCCAAGCACTAAACAGGGCCCAAGAGACCCAGTACTTC. It codes for CASSQALNRAQETQYF.

This clone was found once. This chain uses TRBV14 with TRBJ2-3; no definite D call. Germline CDR1 is SGHDN and CDR2 is FVKESK. CDR3 size: 12 residues. Trimming cost V 3 bases and J 5 bases, with 6 bases left between them. CDR3 bases: TGTGCCAGCAGCCAGTCGCGAGATACGCAGTATTTT. It specifies CASSQSRDTQYF.

This rearrangement joins TRBV27 to TRBJ2-7; possibly TRBD2 for D (5 bases). The germline gives CDR1 MNHEY, CDR2 SMNVEV (reference sequence). Trimming shortened V by 8 bases and J by 7 bases, and 15 bases separated the two germline ends. CDR3 length equals 12 residues. The CDR3 nucleotides are TGTGCCAGCGGCAAGGAGGCTAGGGAGCAGTACTTC. This translates into CASGKEAREQYF.

The rearrangement joins TRBV5-8 to TRBJ2-5; tentatively, D is TRBD1 (6 bases). The CDR3 loop spans 15 amino acids. Trimming shortened V by 1 base and J by 5 bases, and 15 bases separated the two germline ends. The V gene's germline CDR1 is SGHTS and CDR2 YDEGEE. The CDR3 region has the DNA TGTGCCAGCAGCTTGTTGGTGGGGGCTGGGGAGACCCAGTACTTC. Translation: CASSLLVGAGETQYF. Drawing the rest from reference TRBV5-8 and TRBJ2-5, the complete variable domain is EAGVTQSPTHLIKTRGQQATLRCSPISGHTSVYWYQQALGLGLQFLLWYDEGEERNRGNFPPRFSGRQFPNYSSELNVNALELEDSALYLCASSLLVGAGETQYFGPGTRLLVL.

This sequence joins TRBV7-8 and TRBJ1-5; maybe TRBD1 (5 bases). This CDR3 is 15 amino acids long. Germline-derived CDR1 and CDR2 are SGHVS and FQNEAQ. Trimming left V 6 bases short and J 1 base short, with 13 bases between. CDR3 in DNA: TGTGCCAGCAGTCTCCGCGGGGGAAGCAATCAGCCCCAGCATTTT. Translation: CASSLRGGSNQPQHF. Full variable domain (outside the CDR3, taken from reference TRBV7-8 and TRBJ1-5): GAGVSQSPRYKVAKRGQDVALRCDPISGHVSLFWYQQALGQGPEFLTYFQNEAQLDKSGLPSDRFFAERPEGSVSTLKIQRTQQEDSAVYLCASSLRGGSNQPQHFGDGTRLSIL.

The genes are TRBV6-5 and TRBJ2-7; D is perhaps TRBD1 (6 bases). The CDR3 consists of 14 residues. Between the trimmed V and J ends, which lost 3 bases and 1 base, there was a span of 10 bases. The V gene's germline CDR1 is MNHEY and CDR2 SVGAGI. Written as DNA, the CDR3 is TGTGCCAGCAGTTATCGGGACACATCCTACGAGCAGTACTTC. It specifies CASSYRDTSYEQYF.

The chain carries TRBV6-1 and TRBJ1-1; TRBD1 is a possible D gene (6 bases). Germline-derived CDR1 and CDR2 are MNHNS and SASEGT. This CDR3 contains 16 residues. The V end lost 4 bases, the J end lost 0 bases, and 15 bases lay between the germline ends. CDR3 protein: CASSAKRTAVNTEAFF. In DNA form, the CDR3 reads TGTGCCAGCAGTGCCAAGAGGACAGCGGTGAACACTGAAGCTTTCTTT.

Only a few counts were recorded for this clone. The chain combines TRBV19 with TRBJ2-5; D might be TRBD2 (5 bases). The CDR3 is 14 amino acids. The germline V gene has CDR1 LNHDA and CDR2 SQIVND (reference sequence). V was clipped by 1 base and J by 5 bases, with 11 bases between them. CDR3 DNA: TGTGCCAGTAGTATAGGCGCGAGAGGGGAGACCCAGTACTTC. Translation: CASSIGARGETQYF.

The chain employs TRBV29-1 and TRBJ2-7, with 11 bases matching TRBD2. After removal of 4 bases from V and 5 bases from J, the junction contained 7 bases not matched to a gene. The CDR3 contains 14 residues. CDR1 is SQVTM, CDR2 ANQGSEA, per germline. Here the CDR3 DNA reads TGCAGCGTTGGGCGGGCTAGCGGGAGGCACGAGCAGTACTTC. It yields the protein CSVGRASGRHEQYF.

J is TRBJ1-2 and V is TRBV9; TRBD1 matches at 7 bases. CDR1 is SGDLS and CDR2 is YYNGEE in the germline V gene. Unmatched junction bases numbered 5, after V lost 3 bases and J lost 0 bases. The CDR3 is made up of 15 amino acids. The DNA for the CDR3 is TGTGCCAGCAGCGGACAGGGAAGGGCTAACTATGGCTACACCTTC. Protein: CASSGQGRANYGYTF.

J is TRBJ1-3 and V is TRBV6-5; TRBD1 aligns across 7 bases. The CDR3 is 15 amino acids. V lost 5 bases, J lost 0 bases, and 4 bases stayed unmatched. The V gene's germline CDR1 is MNHEY and CDR2 SVGAGI. This CDR3 reads CASSPRQGSGNTIYF. Written as DNA, the CDR3 is TGTGCCAGCAGTCCCAGACAGGGCTCTGGAAACACCATATATTTT.

This chain joins TRBV30 and TRBJ1-1, with D maybe TRBD1 (6 bases). Germline V gene data show CDR1 as GTSNPN and CDR2 as SVGIG (reference sequence). This CDR3 region has 13 residues. V lost 1 base and J 2 bases, leaving 8 bases between the germline ends. The CDR3, as DNA: TGTGCCTGGAGTGCGACAGGAAACACTGAAGCTTTCTTT. Its protein is CAWSATGNTEAFF.

The chain joins TRBV7-2 to TRBJ2-2; 7 positions agree with TRBD2. The CDR3 covers 16 residues. Losses at the gene ends were 1 base for V and 1 base for J; bases not matched to a gene: 3. Germline values: CDR1 SGHTA, CDR2 FQGNSA. The CDR3 spells CASSLGGSQNTGELFF. The CDR3 bases are TGTGCCAGCAGCTTAGGCGGGAGCCAGAACACCGGGGAGCTGTTTTTT.

The chain employs TRBV27 and TRBJ2-3; D possibly corresponds to TRBD2 (6 bases). The CDR3 has 14 amino acids. Germline lookup yields CDR1 MNHEY and CDR2 SMNVEV (reference sequence). Trimming stripped 6 bases from V and 2 bases from J, with 12 bases between. CDR3 bases: TGTGCCAGCAGACTAGGACTAAACACAGATACGCAGTATTTT. This translates into CASRLGLNTDTQYF.

V is TRBV5-6 and J is TRBJ2-4; perhaps TRBD1 as D (6 bases). The ends were cut back, 1 base at V and 8 bases at J, with 13 bases in the middle. The CDR3 is made up of 14 amino acids. The germline CDR1 and CDR2 sequences are SGHDT and YYEEEE. In DNA, the CDR3 is TGTGCCAGCAGCTTGACGGCACAGGGAGACATTCAGTACTTC. Protein sequence: CASSLTAQGDIQYF.

The chain carries TRBV5-1 and TRBJ2-5; perhaps TRBD2 as D (7 bases). Germline CDR1 reads SGHRS; CDR2 reads YFSETQ. V was shortened by 3 bases and J by 1 base, with 16 bases between the two germline ends. CDR3 length: 16 amino acids. The CDR3 DNA sequence: TGCGCCAGCAGCTGGGGGGCGGGGGCCGTCCAAGAGACCCAGTACTTC. It translates to CASSWGAGAVQETQYF.

The rearrangement links TRBV6-6 to TRBJ2-7, with D possibly matching TRBD2 (6 bases). The CDR3 sequence is 14 residues long. Trimming removed 5 bases at V and 4 bases at J, with 15 bases between. Germline assignment: CDR1 MNHNY and CDR2 SVGAGI (reference sequence). The CDR3 DNA follows: TGTGCCAGCAGTCGGGACTCCCCTCCTTACGAGCAGTACTTC. It codes for CASSRDSPPYEQYF.

This chain uses TRBV11-1 with TRBJ1-2; D gene unclear. V was clipped by 5 bases and J by 4 bases, with 11 bases between them. CDR3 length: 13 residues. Germline-derived CDR1 and CDR2 are SGHAT and FQDESV (reference sequence). The CDR3, as DNA: TGTGCCAGCAGCCCGCCACCGGGCTATGGCTACACCTTC. It is translated as CASSPPPGYGYTF.

This chain connects TRBV4-1 to TRBJ2-1, with 8 bases matching TRBD1. J lost 4 bases, V lost 10 bases, and 12 bases had no gene match. Germline V gives CDR1 MGHRA, CDR2 YSYEKL. The CDR3 length is 15 residues. In DNA form, the CDR3 reads TGCGCCACTCGCCGGCAGGGACAGGAGTACAATGAGCAGTTCTTC. This sequence encodes CATRRQGQEYNEQFF.

V is TRBV28 and J is TRBJ2-5; TRBD2 aligns across 16 bases. V shed 5 bases, J shed 2 bases, and the junction held 2 bases outside the gene matches. Germline V gene lookup returns CDR1 MDHEN and CDR2 SYDVKM. The CDR3 consists of 16 residues. The CDR3 is CASSPGLAGGQETQYF. In nucleotides, the CDR3 is TGTGCCAGCAGTCCGGGACTAGCGGGAGGGCAAGAGACCCAGTACTTC.

This chain connects TRBV5-5 to TRBJ1-1, with D possibly TRBD1 on 5 matching bases. V was trimmed by 4 bases and J by 5 bases, leaving 15 bases between them. CDR1 SGHKS and CDR2 YYEKEE come from the germline V gene (reference sequence). CDR3 length equals 14 residues. DNA for the CDR3: TGTGCCAGCAGCCCCTTCGGGGGAGAAACTGAAGCTTTCTTT. It specifies CASSPFGGETEAFF.

This chain joins TRBV19 and TRBJ1-5; D is possibly TRBD1 (5 bases). The CDR3 spans 13 residues. Trimming removed 1 base at V and 8 bases at J, with 9 bases between. The germline gives CDR1 LNHDA, CDR2 SQIVND (reference sequence). The CDR3 region is CASSIAGWEPQHF. The CDR3 nucleotides read TGTGCCAGTAGTATAGCAGGGTGGGAGCCCCAGCATTTT.

The J gene is TRBJ1-6, the V gene TRBV5-1; TRBD1 might be the D (5 bases). V was pared by 0 bases and J by 6 bases, with 10 bases between. This CDR3 spans 15 amino acids. Germline V CDR1 and CDR2: SGHRS, YFSETQ. The chain's CDR3 is CASSLETVGNSPLHF. The CDR3 DNA reads TGCGCCAGCAGCTTGGAGACAGTGGGTAATTCACCCCTCCACTTT.

This sequence joins TRBV18 and TRBJ2-7; maybe TRBD1 (6 bases). Germline V gene lookup returns CDR1 KGHSH and CDR2 LQKENI. The V end lost 2 bases, the J end lost 6 bases, and 8 bases lay between the germline ends. This CDR3 spans 12 amino acids. DNA of the CDR3: TGTGCCAGCTCACCATCAGGGGTCGAGCAGTACTTC. Amino acids: CASSPSGVEQYF.